These 19 T cell receptor beta chains were all obtained from the same sample, sequenced in a study of T cell responses to AZD1222 COVID-19 vaccine. Clones were read by immunoSEQ multiplex PCR, and TCRdb kept only the in-frame ones, dropping some. The table lists approximately 110,000 clones, about nine tenths of them singletons. Material: peripheral blood, obtained on day 0 of AZD1222 vaccination. The origin of the receptors is an adult in good health.

The V call is TRBV12-3 or TRBV12-4, the J call TRBJ1-2; TRBD1 matches at 7 bases. The CDR3 has 13 residues. The V and J ends lost 5 bases and 2 bases, in that order; junction bases with no gene match: 2. In DNA form, the CDR3 reads TGTGCCAGCAGTCAGACAGGGAACTATGGCTACACCTTC. It codes for CASSQTGNYGYTF.

The gene calls are TRBV19 and TRBJ1-2, with 8 bases lining up with TRBD1. J gave up 1 base and V 6 bases, and 10 bases lay outside the gene matches. The CDR3 spans 16 residues. Looked up from germline, CDR1 is LNHDA and CDR2 is SQIVND (reference sequence). CDR3 sequence (DNA): TGTGCCAGTAGCCTACAGGGGGTGTTTGATAACTATGGCTACACCTTC. Its protein is CASSLQGVFDNYGYTF. Based on the CDR3 plus reference TRBV19 and TRBJ1-2, the full variable domain is DGGITQSPKYLFRKEGQNVTLSCEQNLNHDAMYWYRQDPGQGLRLIYYSQIVNDFQKGDIAEGYSVSREKKESFPLTVTSAQKNPTAFYLCASSLQGVFDNYGYTFGSGTRLTVV.

V is TRBV6-1 and J is TRBJ2-3; D assignment may be TRBD1 or TRBD2 (5 bases each). Germline V gene lookup returns CDR1 MNHNS and CDR2 SASEGT. This CDR3 has 16 residues. V dropped 4 bases and J dropped 1 base, with 15 bases sitting between them. The CDR3: CASSVERGLGTDTQYF. CDR3 bases: TGTGCCAGCAGTGTAGAGAGGGGCTTGGGCACAGATACGCAGTATTTT.

The table lists this clone with a few counts. The V gene is TRBV6-5, the J gene TRBJ2-1; 7 nucleotides match TRBD2. The CDR3 sequence is 11 residues long. Germline V gene sequence: CDR1 MNHEY, CDR2 SVGAGI. V lost 11 bases to trimming and J lost 9 bases; unmatched junction nucleotides: 7. This CDR3 reads CAAGRGGEQFF. CDR3 nucleotide sequence: TGTGCCGCAGGGAGGGGCGGTGAGCAGTTCTTC.

V gene TRBV11-3 combines with J gene TRBJ2-3; a possible D gene is TRBD1 (6 bases). The V gene's germline CDR1 is SGHNT and CDR2 YENEEA. This CDR3 has 13 amino acids. V gave up 8 bases and J gave up 3 bases, with 12 bases separating them. CDR3 region: CASSRGNTDTQYF. In nucleotides, the CDR3 is TGTGCCAGCTCCAGGGGAAATACAGATACGCAGTATTTT.

The V gene is TRBV5-5, the J gene TRBJ1-2; D gene ambiguous. Trimming cost V 2 bases and J 3 bases, with 5 bases left between them. CDR1 and CDR2 from the germline V gene are SGHKS and YYEKEE (reference sequence). The CDR3 is 12 residues long. The CDR3: CASSFSDYGYTF. The CDR3 DNA follows: TGTGCCAGCAGCTTCAGCGACTATGGCTACACCTTC.

A note on this clone: One junction end does not reproduce the germline sequence, and a read error may be involved. This chain uses TRBV28 with TRBJ2-7, with D unclear. This CDR3 is 12 amino acids long. Germline V gene data show CDR1 as MDHEN and CDR2 as SYDVKM. DNA for the CDR3: TGTGCCAGCATTCTGGGCGCTGCTCCCATGGACTTC. Its protein is CASILGAAPMDF.

The genes are TRBV15 and TRBJ1-5; D not certain. Between the trimmed V and J ends, which lost 1 base and 9 bases, there was a span of 10 bases. Germline loops: CDR1 LNHNV, CDR2 YYDKDF (reference sequence). The CDR3 consists of 13 residues. The CDR3 spells CATSRAWEVPQHF. Written as DNA, the CDR3 is TGTGCCACCAGCAGAGCTTGGGAAGTGCCCCAGCATTTT.

This chain links TRBV4-2 with TRBJ1-5; D possibly corresponds to TRBD1 (6 bases). CDR1 and CDR2 from the germline V gene are LGHNA and YNFKEQ. Trimming cost V 10 bases and J 2 bases, with 12 bases left between them. The CDR3 loop spans 13 amino acids. The CDR3 bases are TGTGCCATCGGATCAGGGGGCAATCAGCCCCAGCATTTT. Translating gives CAIGSGGNQPQHF.

The chain joins TRBV5-1 to TRBJ1-1; a weak D match, TRBD1 (5 bases). Germline loops: CDR1 SGHRS, CDR2 YFSETQ. The CDR3 has 14 residues. Trimming cost V 0 bases and J 0 bases, with 6 bases left between them. CDR3 region: CASSLEGVNTEAFF. The CDR3 coding sequence is TGCGCCAGCAGCTTGGAAGGGGTGAACACTGAAGCTTTCTTT.

This sequence joins TRBV5-1 and TRBJ2-1, with 8 bases matching TRBD2. Germline V lookup: CDR1 SGHRS, CDR2 YFSETQ. The V segment lost 0 bases and the J segment 8 bases; nucleotides outside the gene matches: 10. The CDR3 runs to 16 residues. CDR3: CASSLESGRVYDEQFF. The CDR3 nucleotides are TGCGCCAGCAGCTTGGAGAGCGGGAGAGTCTATGATGAGCAGTTCTTC.

This rearrangement joins TRBV28 to TRBJ2-3, with TRBD2 matching over 12 bases. Losses at the gene ends were 4 bases for V and 0 bases for J; bases not matched to a gene: 5. The CDR3 runs to 17 residues. Germline V CDR1 and CDR2: MDHEN, SYDVKM. The CDR3 is CASSSSGLAGSTDTQYF. The DNA for the CDR3 is TGTGCCAGCAGTTCCTCGGGACTAGCGGGTAGCACAGATACGCAGTATTTT.

The V call is TRBV19, the J call TRBJ1-2; 9 bases match TRBD1. The trim removed 7 bases at V and 7 bases at J, leaving 7 bases unmatched. Germline V gene lookup returns CDR1 LNHDA and CDR2 SQIVND (reference sequence). CDR3 size: 13 residues. CDR3 nucleotides: TGTGCCAGTACCCGGGACAGGGACAGTGGCTACACCTTC. Protein: CASTRDRDSGYTF.

The V call is TRBV5-4, the J call TRBJ1-1; D unclear. Germline V gives CDR1 SGHNT, CDR2 YYREEE (reference sequence). The germline V and J ends were trimmed by 0 bases and 0 bases, with 6 bases remaining between them. The CDR3 consists of 14 residues. The CDR3 loop is CASSLALMNTEAFF. The CDR3 DNA is TGTGCCAGCAGCTTGGCCCTAATGAACACTGAAGCTTTCTTT. Complete variable domain (other parts from reference TRBV5-4 and TRBJ1-1): ETGVTQSPTHLIKTRGQQVTLRCSSQSGHNTVSWYQQALGQGPQFIFQYYREEENGRGNFPPRFSGLQFPNYSSELNVNALELDDSALYLCASSLALMNTEAFFGQGTRLTVV.

V gene TRBV10-3 combines with J gene TRBJ2-5; the D is unclear. The CDR3 covers 13 residues. Germline assignment: CDR1 ENHRY and CDR2 SYGVKD. V shed 3 bases and J shed 3 bases, with 8 bases lying between them. The CDR3 is CAISEVGEETQYF. CDR3 DNA sequence: TGTGCCATCAGTGAAGTCGGTGAAGAGACCCAGTACTTC.

This chain links TRBV5-4 with TRBJ2-2; TRBD1 matches 10 bases. The germline CDR1 and CDR2 sequences are SGHNT and YYREEE (reference sequence). With V trimmed by 0 bases and J by 6 bases, 2 bases remained unmatched. The length of the CDR3 is 15 residues. The CDR3 sequence is CASSLGQGASGELFF. The CDR3 DNA reads TGTGCCAGCAGCTTGGGACAGGGGGCCTCCGGGGAGCTGTTTTTT. The entire variable domain, with the rest obtained from reference TRBV5-4 and TRBJ2-2, is as follows: ETGVTQSPTHLIKTRGQQVTLRCSSQSGHNTVSWYQQALGQGPQFIFQYYREEENGRGNFPPRFSGLQFPNYSSELNVNALELDDSALYLCASSLGQGASGELFFGEGSRLTVL.

The chain couples TRBV10-2 to TRBJ1-4; D is unresolved. Per germline, CDR1 WSHSY and CDR2 SAAADI. Trimming pared 0 bases from V and 0 bases from J, leaving 5 bases between. This CDR3 spans 15 amino acids. This CDR3 reads CASSESAATNEKLFF. In DNA form, the CDR3 reads TGCGCCAGCAGTGAGTCGGCAGCAACTAATGAAAAACTGTTTTTT.

The rearrangement uses TRBV4-3 and TRBJ2-3, with TRBD2 identical over 8 bases. The CDR3 extends over 16 amino acids. Germline V CDR1 and CDR2: LGHNA, YSLEER. Germline trimming cut 0 bases from V and 1 base from J; bases unmatched to any gene: 3. The chain's CDR3 is CASSQETSAGTDTQYF. CDR3 sequence (DNA): TGCGCCAGCAGCCAAGAGACTAGCGCGGGCACAGATACGCAGTATTTT.

The chain combines TRBV3-1 (or the pseudogene TRBV3-2) with TRBJ2-2; no clear D gene. V was pared by 3 bases and J by 0 bases, with 11 bases between. The length of the CDR3 is 16 residues. The germline CDR1 and CDR2 sequences are LGHDT and YNNKEL (reference sequence). The CDR3 spells CASSHRRTTNTGELFF. CDR3 sequence (DNA): TGTGCCAGCAGCCACCGACGGACCACGAACACCGGGGAGCTGTTTTTT.